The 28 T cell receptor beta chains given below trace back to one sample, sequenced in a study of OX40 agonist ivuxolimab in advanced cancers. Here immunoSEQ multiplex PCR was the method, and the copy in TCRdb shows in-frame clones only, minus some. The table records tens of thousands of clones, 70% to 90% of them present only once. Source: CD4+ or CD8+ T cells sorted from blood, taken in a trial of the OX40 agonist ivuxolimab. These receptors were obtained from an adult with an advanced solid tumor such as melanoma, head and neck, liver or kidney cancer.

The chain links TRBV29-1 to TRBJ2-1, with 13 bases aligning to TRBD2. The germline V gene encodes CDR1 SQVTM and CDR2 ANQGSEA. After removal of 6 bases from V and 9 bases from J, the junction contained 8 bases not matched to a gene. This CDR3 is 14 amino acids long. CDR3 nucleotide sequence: TGCAGCGTCCTGGGACTAGCGGGAAAATTTGAGCAGTTCTTC. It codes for CSVLGLAGKFEQFF.

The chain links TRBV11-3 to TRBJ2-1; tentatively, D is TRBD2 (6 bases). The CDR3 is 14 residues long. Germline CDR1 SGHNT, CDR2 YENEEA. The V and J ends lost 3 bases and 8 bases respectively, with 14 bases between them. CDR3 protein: CASSFGGAGDEQFF. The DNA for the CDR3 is TGTGCCAGCAGCTTCGGCGGGGCCGGCGATGAGCAGTTCTTC.

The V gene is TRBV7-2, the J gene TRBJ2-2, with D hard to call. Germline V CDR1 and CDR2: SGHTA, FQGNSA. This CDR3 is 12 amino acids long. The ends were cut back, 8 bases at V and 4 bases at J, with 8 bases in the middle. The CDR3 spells CASGKGTGELFF. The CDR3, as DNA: TGTGCCAGCGGCAAGGGCACCGGGGAGCTGTTTTTT.

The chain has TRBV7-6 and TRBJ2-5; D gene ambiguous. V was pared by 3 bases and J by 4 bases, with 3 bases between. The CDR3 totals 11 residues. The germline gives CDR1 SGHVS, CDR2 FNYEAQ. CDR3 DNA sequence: TGTGCCAGCAGCTTTGGAGAGACCCAGTACTTC. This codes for CASSFGETQYF.

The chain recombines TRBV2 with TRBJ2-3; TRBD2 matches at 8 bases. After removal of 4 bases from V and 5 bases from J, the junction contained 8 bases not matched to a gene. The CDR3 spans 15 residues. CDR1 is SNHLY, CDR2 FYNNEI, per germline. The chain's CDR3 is CASSGKTSAGDTQYF. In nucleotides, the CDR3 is TGTGCCAGCAGTGGCAAGACTAGCGCGGGAGATACGCAGTATTTT. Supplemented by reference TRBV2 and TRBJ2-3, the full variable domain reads EPEVTQTPSHQVTQMGQEVILRCVPISNHLYFYWYRQILGQKVEFLVSFYNNEISEKSEIFDDQFSVERPDGSNFTLKIRSTKLEDSAMYFCASSGKTSAGDTQYFGPGTRLTVL.

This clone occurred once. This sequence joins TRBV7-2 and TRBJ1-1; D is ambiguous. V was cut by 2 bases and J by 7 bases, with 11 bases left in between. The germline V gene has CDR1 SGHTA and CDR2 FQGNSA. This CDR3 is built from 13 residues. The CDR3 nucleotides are TGTGCCAGCAGCTTAATTAGGCTGGGTGAAGCTTTCTTT. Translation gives CASSLIRLGEAFF.

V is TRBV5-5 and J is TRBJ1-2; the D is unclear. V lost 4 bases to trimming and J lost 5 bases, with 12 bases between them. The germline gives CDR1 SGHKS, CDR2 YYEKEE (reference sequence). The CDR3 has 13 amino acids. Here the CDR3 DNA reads TGTGCCAGCAGCGAGGGCCTGACGTATGGCTACACCTTC. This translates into CASSEGLTYGYTF.

For the CDR3, the DNA is TGTGCCAGCAGCTTTACTAGCGGTATTTACCAAGAGACCCAGTACTTC. This encodes CASSFTSGIYQETQYF. V and J are TRBV7-9 and TRBJ2-5; 8 nucleotides line up with TRBD2. CDR3 size: 16 residues. Germline V lookup: CDR1 SEHNR, CDR2 FQNEAQ (reference sequence). Losses at the gene ends were 3 bases for V and 0 bases for J; bases not matched to a gene: 6.

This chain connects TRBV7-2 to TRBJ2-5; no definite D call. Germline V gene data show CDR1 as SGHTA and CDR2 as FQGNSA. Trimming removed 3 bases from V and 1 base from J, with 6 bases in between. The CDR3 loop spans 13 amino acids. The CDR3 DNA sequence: TGTGCCAGCAGCTTGGAACCCCAAGAGACCCAGTACTTC. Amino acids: CASSLEPQETQYF.

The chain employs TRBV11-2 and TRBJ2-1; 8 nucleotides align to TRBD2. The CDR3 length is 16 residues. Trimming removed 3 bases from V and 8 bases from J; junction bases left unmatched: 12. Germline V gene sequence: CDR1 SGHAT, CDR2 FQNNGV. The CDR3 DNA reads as TGTGCCAGCAGCTTCCGCGGCGGGACTAGGGACTATGAGCAGTTCTTC. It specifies CASSFRGGTRDYEQFF.

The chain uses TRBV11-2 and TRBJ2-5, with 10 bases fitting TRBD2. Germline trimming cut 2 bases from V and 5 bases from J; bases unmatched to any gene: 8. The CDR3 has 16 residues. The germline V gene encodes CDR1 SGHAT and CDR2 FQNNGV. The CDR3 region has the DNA TGTGCCAGCAGCTTAATAAGCGGGAGGGCCTATGAGACCCAGTACTTC. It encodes CASSLISGRAYETQYF.

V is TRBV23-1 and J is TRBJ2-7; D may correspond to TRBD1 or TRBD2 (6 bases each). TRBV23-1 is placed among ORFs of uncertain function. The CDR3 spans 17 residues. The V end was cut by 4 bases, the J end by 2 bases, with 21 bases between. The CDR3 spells CASSLIWGARYTYEQYF. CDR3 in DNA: TGCGCCAGCAGTCTAATCTGGGGGGCGAGGTACACCTACGAGCAGTACTTC.

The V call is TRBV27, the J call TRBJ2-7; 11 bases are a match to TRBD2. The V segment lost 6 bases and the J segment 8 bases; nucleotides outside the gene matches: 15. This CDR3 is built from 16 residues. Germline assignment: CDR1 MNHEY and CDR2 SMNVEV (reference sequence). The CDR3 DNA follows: TGTGCCAGCAGCCGCCCGACTACTAGCGGGAGTAGTCAGCAGTACTTC. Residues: CASSRPTTSGSSQQYF.

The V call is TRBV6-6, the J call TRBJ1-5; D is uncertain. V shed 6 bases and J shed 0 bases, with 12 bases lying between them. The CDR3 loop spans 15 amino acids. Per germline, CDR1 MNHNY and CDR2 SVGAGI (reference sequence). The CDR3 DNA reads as TGTGCCAGCAGCCCCCTTCACTATAGCAATCAGCCCCAGCATTTT. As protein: CASSPLHYSNQPQHF.

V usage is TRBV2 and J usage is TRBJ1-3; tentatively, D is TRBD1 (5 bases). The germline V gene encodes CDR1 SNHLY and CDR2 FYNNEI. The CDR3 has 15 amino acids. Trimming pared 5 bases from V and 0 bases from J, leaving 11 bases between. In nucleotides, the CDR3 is TGTGCCAGCAGTAGGCCAGGGAACTCTGGAAACACCATATATTTT. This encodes CASSRPGNSGNTIYF.

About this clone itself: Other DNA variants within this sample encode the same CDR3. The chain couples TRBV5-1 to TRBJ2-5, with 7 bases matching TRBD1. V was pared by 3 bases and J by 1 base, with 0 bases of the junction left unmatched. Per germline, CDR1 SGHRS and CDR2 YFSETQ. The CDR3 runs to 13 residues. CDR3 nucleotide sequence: TGCGCCAGCAGCTGGGACAGCCAAGAGACCCAGTACTTC. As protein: CASSWDSQETQYF.

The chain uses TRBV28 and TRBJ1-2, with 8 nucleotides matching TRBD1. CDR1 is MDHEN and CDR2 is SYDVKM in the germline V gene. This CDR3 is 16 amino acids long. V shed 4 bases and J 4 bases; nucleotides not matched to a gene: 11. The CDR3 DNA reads TGTGCCAGCAGTTCGGTGGGGACAGGTCGACCCTATGGCTACACCTTC. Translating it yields CASSSVGTGRPYGYTF.

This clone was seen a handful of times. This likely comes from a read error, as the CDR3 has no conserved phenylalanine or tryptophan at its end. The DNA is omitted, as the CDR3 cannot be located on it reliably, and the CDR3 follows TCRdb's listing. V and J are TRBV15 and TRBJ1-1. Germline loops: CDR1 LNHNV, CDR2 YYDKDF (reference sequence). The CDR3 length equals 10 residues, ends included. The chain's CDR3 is CATSRAEKPH.

The CDR3: CASSLAGENGYTF. The DNA for the CDR3 is TGTGCCAGCAGCTTGGCGGGGGAGAATGGCTACACCTTC. The gene calls are TRBV5-4 and TRBJ1-2; D is possibly TRBD1 (5 bases). CDR3 size: 13 residues. The V end lost 0 bases, the J end lost 6 bases, and 9 bases lay between the germline ends. In germline, CDR1 is SGHNT, CDR2 YYREEE (reference sequence). The entire variable domain, with the rest obtained from reference TRBV5-4 and TRBJ1-2, is as follows: ETGVTQSPTHLIKTRGQQVTLRCSSQSGHNTVSWYQQALGQGPQFIFQYYREEENGRGNFPPRFSGLQFPNYSSELNVNALELDDSALYLCASSLAGENGYTFGSGTRLTVV.

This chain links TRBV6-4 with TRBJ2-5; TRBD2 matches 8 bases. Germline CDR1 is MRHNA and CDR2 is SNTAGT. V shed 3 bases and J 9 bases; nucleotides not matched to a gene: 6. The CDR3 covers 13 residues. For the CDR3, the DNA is TGTGCCAGCAGTGAAGTCGCGGGGGGTTCCCAGTACTTC. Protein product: CASSEVAGGSQYF.

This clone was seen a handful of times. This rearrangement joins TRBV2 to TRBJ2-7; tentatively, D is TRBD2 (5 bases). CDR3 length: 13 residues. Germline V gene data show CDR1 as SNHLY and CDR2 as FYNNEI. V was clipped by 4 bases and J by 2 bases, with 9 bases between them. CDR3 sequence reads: CASSGGFTYEQYV. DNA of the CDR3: TGTGCCAGCAGTGGAGGGTTCACCTACGAGCAGTACGTC.

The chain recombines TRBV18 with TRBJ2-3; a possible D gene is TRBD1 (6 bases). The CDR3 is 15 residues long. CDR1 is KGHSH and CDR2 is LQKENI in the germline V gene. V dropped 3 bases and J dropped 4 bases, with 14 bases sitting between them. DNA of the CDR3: TGTGCCAGCTCACCTAATCAAGGGGGTGCAGATACGCAGTATTTT. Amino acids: CASSPNQGGADTQYF. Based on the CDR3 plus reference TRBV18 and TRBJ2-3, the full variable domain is NAGVMQNPRHLVRRRGQEARLRCSPMKGHSHVYWYRQLPEEGLKFMVYLQKENIIDESGMPKERFSAEFPKEGPSILRIQQVVRGDSAAYFCASSPNQGGADTQYFGPGTRLTVL.

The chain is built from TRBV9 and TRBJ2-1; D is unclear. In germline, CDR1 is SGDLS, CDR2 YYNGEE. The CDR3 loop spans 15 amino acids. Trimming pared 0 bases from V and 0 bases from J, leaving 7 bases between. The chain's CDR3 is CASSVGRSSYNEQFF. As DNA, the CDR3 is TGTGCCAGCAGCGTAGGCAGGAGCTCCTACAATGAGCAGTTCTTC.

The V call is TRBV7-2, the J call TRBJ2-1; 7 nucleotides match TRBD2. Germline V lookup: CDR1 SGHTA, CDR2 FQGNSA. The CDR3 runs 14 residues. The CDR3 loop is CATSVAGVSGEQFF. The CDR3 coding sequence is TGTGCAACGAGTGTGGCGGGAGTTTCCGGTGAGCAGTTCTTC.

The CDR3 DNA follows: TGTGCCAGCAGCTTAGACGGCAGATCTTATGGCTACACCTTC. It yields the protein CASSLDGRSYGYTF. The chain is built from TRBV11-3 and TRBJ1-2; no firm D call. This CDR3 comprises 14 residues. Trimming cost V 0 bases and J 5 bases, with 10 bases left between them. CDR1 SGHNT and CDR2 YENEEA come from the germline V gene.

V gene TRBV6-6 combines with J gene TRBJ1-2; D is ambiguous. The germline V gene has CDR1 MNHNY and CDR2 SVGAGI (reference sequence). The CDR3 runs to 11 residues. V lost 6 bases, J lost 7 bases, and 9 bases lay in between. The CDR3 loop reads CASRADGGYTF. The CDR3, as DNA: TGTGCCAGCAGGGCGGACGGTGGCTACACCTTC.

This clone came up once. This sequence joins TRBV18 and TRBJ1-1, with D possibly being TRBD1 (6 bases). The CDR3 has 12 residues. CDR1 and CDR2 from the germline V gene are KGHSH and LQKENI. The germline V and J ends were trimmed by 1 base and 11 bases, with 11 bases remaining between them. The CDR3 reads CASSPRGQRAFF. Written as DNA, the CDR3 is TGTGCCAGCTCACCACGGGGACAACGGGCTTTCTTT.

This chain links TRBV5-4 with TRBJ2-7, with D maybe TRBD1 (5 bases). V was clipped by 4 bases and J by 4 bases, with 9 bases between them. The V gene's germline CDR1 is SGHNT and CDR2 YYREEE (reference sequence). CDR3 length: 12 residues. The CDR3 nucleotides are TGTGCCAGCAGCCGAGACAGTTACGAGCAGTACTTC. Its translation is CASSRDSYEQYF.